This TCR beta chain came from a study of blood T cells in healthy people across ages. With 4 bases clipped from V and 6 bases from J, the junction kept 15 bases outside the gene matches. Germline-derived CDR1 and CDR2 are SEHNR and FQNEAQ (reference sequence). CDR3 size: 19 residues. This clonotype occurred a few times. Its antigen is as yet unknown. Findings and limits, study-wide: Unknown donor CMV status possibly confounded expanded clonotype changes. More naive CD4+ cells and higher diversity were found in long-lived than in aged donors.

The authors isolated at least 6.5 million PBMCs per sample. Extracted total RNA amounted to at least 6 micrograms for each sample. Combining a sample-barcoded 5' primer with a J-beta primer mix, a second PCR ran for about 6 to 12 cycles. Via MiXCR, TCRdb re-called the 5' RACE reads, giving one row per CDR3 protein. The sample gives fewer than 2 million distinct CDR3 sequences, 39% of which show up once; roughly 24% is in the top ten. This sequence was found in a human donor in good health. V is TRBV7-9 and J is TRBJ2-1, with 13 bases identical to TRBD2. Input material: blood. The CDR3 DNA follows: TGTGCCAGCAGCTCGCCCCCCACTAGCGGGGGGGCAGTAGGCAATGAGCAGTTCTTC. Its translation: CASSSPPTSGGAVGNEQFF.